This T cell receptor beta chain was observed in a study of multiple sclerosis patients with progressive multifocal leukoencephalopathy. Time point specified: about 13 months of natalizumab therapy. Longitudinal control samples came from natalizumab-treated multiple sclerosis patients without PML. Repertoires were generated with immunoSEQ multiplex PCR, while TCRdb's copy carries only in-frame clones and drops some. The repertoire has around 30,000 clones, roughly 90% of them found once; the top ten carry 1.3%. The sample in question was PBMCs, obtained from a patient treated with natalizumab. This TCR was sampled from a human donor with multiple sclerosis.

Written as DNA, the CDR3 is TGTGCCAGCAGCCAAGCTAGAGCAGGGTTGAGTGGCTACACCTTC. It specifies CASSQARAGLSGYTF. The chain joins TRBV14 to TRBJ1-2; D perhaps matches TRBD1 (5 bases). This CDR3 spans 15 amino acids. The germline gives CDR1 SGHDN, CDR2 FVKESK. The V end lost 1 base, the J end lost 7 bases, and 16 bases lay between the germline ends. The full variable domain, with the rest looked up from reference TRBV14 and TRBJ1-2, is EAGVTQFPSHSVIEKGQTVTLRCDPISGHDNLYWYRRVMGKEIKFLLHFVKESKQDESGMPNNRFLAERTGGTYSTLKVQPAELEDSGVYFCASSQARAGLSGYTFGSGTRLTVV.